The 22 T cell receptor beta chains below were found in one sample sequenced in a study of blood T cell repertoires in COVID-19. TCRdb keeps only in-frame clones here, not all; method: immunoSEQ multiplex PCR. The table lists tens of thousands of clones, about 82% of them singletons. Sequenced input: peripheral blood. These receptors were collected from a woman older than 75 with active or convalescent COVID-19.

V gene TRBV30 combines with J gene TRBJ2-2, with 9 bases identical to TRBD1. V dropped 6 bases and J dropped 0; count of bases not matched to a gene: 11. This CDR3 contains 17 residues. In germline, CDR1 is GTSNPN, CDR2 SVGIG (reference sequence). The CDR3 DNA is TGTGCCTGTAATCGACAGGGGGGGGGCACGAACACCGGGGAGCTGTTTTTT. It yields the protein CACNRQGGGTNTGELFF. Full variable domain (missing parts from reference TRBV30 and TRBJ2-2): SQTIHQWPATLVQPVGSPLSLECTVEGTSNPNLYWYRQAAGRGLQLLFYSVGIGQISSEVPQNLSASRPQDRQFILSSKKLLLSDSGFYLCACNRQGGGTNTGELFFGEGSRLTVL.

The chain is built from TRBV10-2 and TRBJ1-2, with D perhaps TRBD1 (5 bases). CDR1 and CDR2 (germline): WSHSY, SAAADI. The CDR3 extends over 13 amino acids. V was cut by 3 bases and J by 8 bases, with 13 bases left in between. The CDR3 bases are TGCGCCAGCAGTGACACAGGCCCTTGGGGCTACACCTTC. This encodes CASSDTGPWGYTF.

The chain combines TRBV7-3 with TRBJ2-1; the D gene is possibly TRBD2 (5 bases). Trimming took 5 bases from V and 7 from J, leaving 18 bases between them. Per the germline V gene, CDR1 is SGHTA and CDR2 is FQGTGA. The CDR3 totals 15 residues. In DNA, the CDR3 is TGTGCCAGCAGCCTCCTGGGCCCGGGATCGAATGAGCAGTTCTTC. It is translated as CASSLLGPGSNEQFF.

A few counts support this clone. The V gene is TRBV30, the J gene TRBJ1-3, with 9 bases identical to TRBD1. CDR1 and CDR2 from the germline V gene are GTSNPN and SVGIG (reference sequence). V was clipped by 5 bases and J by 0 bases; unmatched bases: 2. CDR3 length: 14 amino acids. CDR3 loop: CAWGTGTSGNTIYF. CDR3 sequence (DNA): TGTGCCTGGGGGACAGGGACCTCTGGAAACACCATATATTTT.

The J gene is TRBJ2-2, the V gene TRBV11-3; TRBD2 is a possible D gene (6 bases). CDR3 size: 20 residues. Germline CDR1 is SGHNT and CDR2 is YENEEA. Trimming shortened V by 1 base and J by 3 bases, and 24 bases separated the two germline ends. The chain's CDR3 is CASSLGPRTLGLIDTGELFF. The CDR3 nucleotides are TGTGCCAGCAGCTTAGGCCCTCGGACCCTGGGACTTATCGACACCGGGGAGCTGTTTTTT.

This clone has only a few counts. The J gene is TRBJ2-7, the V gene TRBV14; no clear D. The germline V gene has CDR1 SGHDN and CDR2 FVKESK. Trimming stripped 2 bases from V and 3 bases from J, with 2 bases between. This CDR3 has 11 residues. In nucleotides, the CDR3 is TGTGCCAGCAGCCAATACTACGAGCAGTACTTC. Translating it yields CASSQYYEQYF.

In DNA, the CDR3 is TGTGCCAGCAGCTCCGGACTAGCGGGGGGCTTTAGTGAGCAGTTCTTC. Protein: CASSSGLAGGFSEQFF. J is TRBJ2-1 and V is TRBV5-4; 14 bases match TRBD2. With V trimmed by 3 bases and J by 9 bases, 8 bases remained unmatched. Germline CDR1 reads SGHNT; CDR2 reads YYREEE (reference sequence). The CDR3 spans 16 residues.

The chain joins TRBV4-3 to TRBJ2-1; 8 bases agree with TRBD1. V was clipped by 2 bases and J by 5 bases; unmatched bases: 8. The CDR3 spans 16 residues. Germline values: CDR1 LGHNA, CDR2 YSLEER. For the CDR3, the DNA is TGCGCCAGCAGCCAAAACCCGGGACAGGTAAACAATGAGCAGTTCTTC. This codes for CASSQNPGQVNNEQFF.

The J gene is TRBJ2-2, the V gene TRBV6-6; perhaps TRBD2 as D (5 bases). This CDR3 is built from 15 residues. CDR1 is MNHNY and CDR2 is SVGAGI in the germline V gene (reference sequence). V lost 5 bases to trimming and J lost 0 bases, with 10 bases between them. The CDR3 nucleotides read TGTGCCAGCAGTACCAGGAGGACGAACACCGGGGAGCTGTTTTTT. Its translation is CASSTRRTNTGELFF.

The chain carries TRBV29-1 and TRBJ1-5; TRBD1 aligns across 8 bases. Germline V gene sequence: CDR1 SQVTM, CDR2 ANQGSEA. This CDR3 has 14 residues. J gave up 6 bases and V 8 bases, and 12 bases lay outside the gene matches. The CDR3, as DNA: TGCAGCACCTCGACAGGGGAGGCTGGTCAGCCCCAGCATTTT. This codes for CSTSTGEAGQPQHF.

The chain links TRBV18 to TRBJ2-7; 10 bases match TRBD2. The CDR3 is made up of 15 amino acids. Germline assignment: CDR1 KGHSH and CDR2 LQKENI. The V gene end was trimmed by 6 bases and the J gene end by 2 bases; junction bases not matched to a gene: 7. The CDR3 DNA is TGTGCCAGCTCGCCAGGACTAGCGGAGGCCTACGAGCAGTACTTC. Translation: CASSPGLAEAYEQYF.

The chain uses TRBV10-2 and TRBJ1-5; D not certain. The germline V gene has CDR1 WSHSY and CDR2 SAAADI. V was clipped by 2 bases and J by 5 bases, with 10 bases between them. The CDR3 contains 14 residues. CDR3 DNA: TGCGCCAGCAGTGAGGTCCGGACTGATCAGCCCCAGCATTTT. This sequence encodes CASSEVRTDQPQHF.

The chain employs TRBV7-6 and TRBJ1-5, with D maybe TRBD1 (5 bases). The CDR3 is made up of 17 amino acids. V was pared by 1 base and J by 1 base, with 14 bases between. Germline V gives CDR1 SGHVS, CDR2 FNYEAQ. In DNA, the CDR3 is TGTGCCAGCAGCTTAGTAGCGGGGGAGTGGAGCAATCAGCCCCAGCATTTT. Amino acid sequence: CASSLVAGEWSNQPQHF.

The genes are TRBV25-1 and TRBJ2-1; 7 nucleotides align to TRBD2. Germline V gene lookup returns CDR1 MGHDK and CDR2 SYGVNS. V lost 8 bases to trimming and J lost 5 bases; unmatched junction nucleotides: 9. The CDR3 runs 14 residues. CDR3 bases: TGTGCCAGCTCCGCGGGAGTCATGGACAATGAGCAGTTCTTC. This translates into CASSAGVMDNEQFF.

V gene TRBV27 combines with J gene TRBJ2-2, with 8 bases fitting TRBD1. The length of the CDR3 is 14 residues. Germline V lookup: CDR1 MNHEY, CDR2 SMNVEV (reference sequence). The trim removed 6 bases at V and 6 bases at J, leaving 6 bases unmatched. CDR3 region: CASSRGPAPGELFF. The CDR3 DNA reads as TGTGCCAGCAGCAGGGGGCCCGCGCCCGGGGAGCTGTTTTTT.

This rearrangement joins TRBV15 to TRBJ2-4; 8 bases line up with TRBD1. Trimming at V came to 5 bases and at J to 7 bases, leaving 16 bases not matched to a gene. Per the germline V gene, CDR1 is LNHNV and CDR2 is YYDKDF (reference sequence). The CDR3 has 17 residues. The CDR3 is CATSASPLDRAKNIQYF. The CDR3 DNA follows: TGTGCCACCAGCGCCTCACCACTGGACAGGGCGAAGAACATTCAGTACTTC.

This chain's CDR3 is CASSDPSGGSYEQYF. The DNA for the CDR3 is TGTGCCAGCAGTGACCCTAGCGGGGGCTCCTACGAGCAGTACTTC. The chain joins TRBV6-4 to TRBJ2-7; 10 bases match TRBD2. CDR1 and CDR2 (germline): MRHNA, SNTAGT. The CDR3 totals 15 residues. Germline trimming cut 2 bases from V and 0 bases from J; bases unmatched to any gene: 1.

The table lists this clone with a few counts. The rearrangement uses TRBV2 and TRBJ1-5; D is ambiguous. The CDR3 runs to 13 residues. Trimming pared 4 bases from V and 11 bases from J, leaving 15 bases between. Germline CDR1 SNHLY, CDR2 FYNNEI. Here the CDR3 reads CASSVQAGESQHF. In DNA form, the CDR3 reads TGTGCCAGCAGTGTGCAGGCGGGTGAGTCCCAGCATTTT.

The chain couples TRBV5-1 to TRBJ1-1, with 8 bases matching TRBD1. J gave up 3 bases and V 3 bases, and 10 bases lay outside the gene matches. In germline, CDR1 is SGHRS, CDR2 YFSETQ. CDR3 length: 16 amino acids. The CDR3 loop is CASSSRTGLKDTEAFF. Here the CDR3 DNA reads TGCGCCAGCAGCTCCCGGACAGGGTTAAAGGACACTGAAGCTTTCTTT.

The gene calls are TRBV20-1 and TRBJ2-7; D gene ambiguous. With 5 bases removed from V and 3 bases from J, the gap between germline ends came to 8 bases. This CDR3 comprises 11 residues. The germline CDR1 and CDR2 sequences are DFQATT and SNEGSKA (reference sequence). CDR3 nucleotide sequence: TGCAGTGCTCGTTCCTACTACGAGCAGTACTTC. Its translation: CSARSYYEQYF.

The chain uses TRBV9 and TRBJ1-1, with 7 bases aligning to TRBD1. This CDR3 has 16 residues. Germline loops: CDR1 SGDLS, CDR2 YYNGEE. Unmatched junction bases numbered 13, after V lost 4 bases and J lost 4 bases. The chain's CDR3 is CASSPRSFRQGTEAFF. The CDR3 nucleotides are TGTGCCAGCAGCCCCCGTTCCTTTAGACAGGGCACTGAAGCTTTCTTT.

This clone has ten or more counts. This chain joins TRBV5-4 and TRBJ1-1, with 8 bases that match TRBD1. Trimming removed 2 bases from V and 10 bases from J; junction bases left unmatched: 7. There are 13 residues in the CDR3. Germline CDR1 reads SGHNT; CDR2 reads YYREEE (reference sequence). CDR3 in amino acids: CASSFQGAIGAFF. CDR3 bases: TGTGCCAGCAGCTTTCAGGGGGCGATCGGAGCTTTCTTT.